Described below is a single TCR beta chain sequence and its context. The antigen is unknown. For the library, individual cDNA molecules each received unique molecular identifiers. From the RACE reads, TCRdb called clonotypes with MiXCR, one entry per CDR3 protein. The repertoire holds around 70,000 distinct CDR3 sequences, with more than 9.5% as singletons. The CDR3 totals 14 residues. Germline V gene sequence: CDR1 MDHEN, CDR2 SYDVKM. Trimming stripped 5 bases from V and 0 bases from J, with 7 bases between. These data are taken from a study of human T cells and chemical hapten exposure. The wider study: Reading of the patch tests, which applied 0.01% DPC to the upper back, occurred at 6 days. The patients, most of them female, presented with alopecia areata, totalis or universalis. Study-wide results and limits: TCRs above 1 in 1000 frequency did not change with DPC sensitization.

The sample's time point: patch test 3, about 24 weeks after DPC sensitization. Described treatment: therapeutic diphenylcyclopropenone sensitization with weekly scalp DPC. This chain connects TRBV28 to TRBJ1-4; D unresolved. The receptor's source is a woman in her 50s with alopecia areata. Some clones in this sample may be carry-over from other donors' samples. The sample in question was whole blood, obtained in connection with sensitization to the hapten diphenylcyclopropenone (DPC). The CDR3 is CASSPSPTNEKLFF. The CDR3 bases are TGTGCCAGCAGTCCGAGCCCAACTAATGAAAAACTGTTTTTT.